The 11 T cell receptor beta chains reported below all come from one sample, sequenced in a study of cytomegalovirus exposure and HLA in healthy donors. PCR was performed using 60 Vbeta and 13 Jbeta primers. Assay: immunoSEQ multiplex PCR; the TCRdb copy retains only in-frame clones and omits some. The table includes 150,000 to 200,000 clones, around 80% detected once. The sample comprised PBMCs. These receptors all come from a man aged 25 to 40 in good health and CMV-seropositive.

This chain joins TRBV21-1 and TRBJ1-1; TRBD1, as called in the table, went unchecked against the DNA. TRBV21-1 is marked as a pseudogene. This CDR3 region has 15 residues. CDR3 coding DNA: TGTGCCAGCAGCCAGAACCGGGACAGTAACACTGAAGCTTTCTTT. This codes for CASSQNRDSNTEAFF.

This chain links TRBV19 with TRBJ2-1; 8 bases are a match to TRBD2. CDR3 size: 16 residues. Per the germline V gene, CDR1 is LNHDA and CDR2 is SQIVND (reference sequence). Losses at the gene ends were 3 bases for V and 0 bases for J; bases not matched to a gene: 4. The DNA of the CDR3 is TGTGCCAGTAGTATCAGGAGCGGGAGCTCCTACAATGAGCAGTTCTTC. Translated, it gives CASSIRSGSSYNEQFF.

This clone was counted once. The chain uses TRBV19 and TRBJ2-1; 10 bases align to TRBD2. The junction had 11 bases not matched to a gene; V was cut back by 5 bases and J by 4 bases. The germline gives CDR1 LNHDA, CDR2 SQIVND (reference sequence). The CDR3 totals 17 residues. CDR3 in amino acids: CASSSLSGGDSYNEQFF. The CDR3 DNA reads TGTGCCAGTAGTTCCCTAAGCGGGGGGGATTCGTACAATGAGCAGTTCTTC.

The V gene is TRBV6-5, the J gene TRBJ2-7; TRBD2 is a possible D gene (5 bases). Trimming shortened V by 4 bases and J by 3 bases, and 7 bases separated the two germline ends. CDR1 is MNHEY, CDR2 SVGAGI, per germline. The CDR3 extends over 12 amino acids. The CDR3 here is CASSLRVYEQYF. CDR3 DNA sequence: TGTGCCAGCAGTTTGCGGGTCTACGAGCAGTACTTC.

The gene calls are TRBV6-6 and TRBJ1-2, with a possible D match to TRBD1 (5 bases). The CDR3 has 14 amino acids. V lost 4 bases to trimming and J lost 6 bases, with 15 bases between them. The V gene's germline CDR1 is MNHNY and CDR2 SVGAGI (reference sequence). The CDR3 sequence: CASSLVGASHGYTF. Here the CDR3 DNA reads TGTGCCAGCAGTTTGGTAGGGGCTTCCCATGGCTACACCTTC.

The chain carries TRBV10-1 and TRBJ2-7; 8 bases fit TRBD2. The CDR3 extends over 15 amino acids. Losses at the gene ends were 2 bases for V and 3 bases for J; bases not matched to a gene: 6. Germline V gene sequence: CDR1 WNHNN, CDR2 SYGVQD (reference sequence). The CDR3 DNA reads TGCGCCAGCAGTGAGAATAGCGGGGCATTCTACGAGCAGTACTTC. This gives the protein CASSENSGAFYEQYF.

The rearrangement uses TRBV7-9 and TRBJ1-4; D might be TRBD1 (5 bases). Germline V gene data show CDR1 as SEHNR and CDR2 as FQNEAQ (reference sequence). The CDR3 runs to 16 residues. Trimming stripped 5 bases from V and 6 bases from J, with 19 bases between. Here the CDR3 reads CASSPVGLGRDEKLFF. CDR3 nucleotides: TGTGCCAGCAGCCCCGTGGGGCTGGGTCGGGATGAAAAACTGTTTTTT.

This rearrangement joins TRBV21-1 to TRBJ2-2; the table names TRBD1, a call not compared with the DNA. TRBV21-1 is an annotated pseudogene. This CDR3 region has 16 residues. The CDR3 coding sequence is TGTGCCAGCAAAGAACCGGGACATAGAAACACCGGGGAGCTGTTTTTT. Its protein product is CASKEPGHRNTGELFF.

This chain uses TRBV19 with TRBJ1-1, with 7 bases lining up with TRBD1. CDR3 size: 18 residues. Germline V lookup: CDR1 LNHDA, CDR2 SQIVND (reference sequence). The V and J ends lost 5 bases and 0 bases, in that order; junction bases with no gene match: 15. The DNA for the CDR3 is TGTGCCAGTAGTGCCAGACAGGGAACACCAACAATGAACACTGAAGCTTTCTTT. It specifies CASSARQGTPTMNTEAFF.

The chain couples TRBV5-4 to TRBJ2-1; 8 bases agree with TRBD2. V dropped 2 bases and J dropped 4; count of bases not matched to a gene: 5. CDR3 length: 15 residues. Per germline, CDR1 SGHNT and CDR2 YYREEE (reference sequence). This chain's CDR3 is CASSLVGLDYNEQFF. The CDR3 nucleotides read TGTGCCAGCAGCTTAGTGGGACTAGATTACAATGAGCAGTTCTTC.

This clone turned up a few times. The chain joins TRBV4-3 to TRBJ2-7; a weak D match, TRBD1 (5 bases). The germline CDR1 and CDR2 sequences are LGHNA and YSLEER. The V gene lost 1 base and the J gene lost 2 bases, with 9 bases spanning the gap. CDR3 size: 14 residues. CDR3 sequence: CASSQGQGAYEQYF. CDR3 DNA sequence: TGCGCCAGCAGCCAAGGTCAGGGCGCCTACGAGCAGTACTTC.